The 9 T cell receptor beta chains listed next were all sequenced from one sample in a study of cytomegalovirus exposure and HLA in healthy donors. PCR amplification relied on 60 Vbeta primers (plus 13 Jbeta primers). Assay used: immunoSEQ multiplex PCR; TCRdb lists only in-frame clones, some missing. This sample has 150,000 to 200,000 clones, with just over 70% found just once. Sequenced material: PBMCs. Receptor source: a human donor in good health.

This chain joins TRBV27 and TRBJ2-7; TRBD1 matches 7 bases. With V trimmed by 0 bases and J by 0 bases, 5 bases remained unmatched. In germline, CDR1 is MNHEY, CDR2 SMNVEV (reference sequence). The CDR3 runs to 16 residues. The CDR3 DNA is TGTGCCAGCAGTTTATCGTGGGGGACAGCCTCCTACGAGCAGTACTTC. Protein: CASSLSWGTASYEQYF.

The chain joins TRBV9 to TRBJ2-2; D is uncertain. V lost 0 bases and J lost 6, with 6 bases in between. Germline V CDR1 and CDR2: SGDLS, YYNGEE. This CDR3 region has 13 residues. CDR3 residues: CASSVGRAGELFF. CDR3 sequence (DNA): TGTGCCAGCAGCGTAGGCCGGGCCGGGGAGCTGTTTTTT.

Comments on this clone: Relative to the germline gene, one junction end is altered; a read error may explain this. The chain uses TRBV4-2 and TRBJ2-1; D gene uncertain. Germline lookup yields CDR1 LGHNA and CDR2 YNFKEQ. The CDR3 runs 18 residues. The chain's CDR3 is CASSQDGTVQTLYNEQLF. The CDR3 nucleotides are TGTGCCAGCAGCCAAGATGGCACAGTACAAACTCTGTACAATGAGCAGCTCTTC.

The chain recombines TRBV9 with TRBJ2-5; 7 bases fit TRBD2. Germline CDR1 and CDR2: SGDLS and YYNGEE. The length of the CDR3 is 15 residues. The V segment lost 5 bases and the J segment 2 bases; nucleotides outside the gene matches: 9. CDR3 bases: TGTGCCAGCAGTGCTGGGACTACTGAGCAAGAGACCCAGTACTTC. Its protein is CASSAGTTEQETQYF. The whole variable domain, filled in from reference TRBV9 and TRBJ2-5, reads DSGVTQTPKHLITATGQRVTLRCSPRSGDLSVYWYQQSLDQGLQFLIQYYNGEERAKGNILERFSAQQFPDLHSELNLSSLELGDSALYFCASSAGTTEQETQYFGPGTRLLVL.

The table lists this clone with a few counts. V and J are TRBV7-6 and TRBJ2-7; D gene ambiguous. Germline lookup yields CDR1 SGHVS and CDR2 FNYEAQ. This CDR3 spans 14 amino acids. The V end lost 2 bases, the J end lost 0 bases, and 8 bases lay between the germline ends. In DNA form, the CDR3 reads TGTGCCAGCAGCTTATCCACAAACTCCTACGAGCAGTACTTC. Its translation: CASSLSTNSYEQYF.

There are a few counts of this clone. The chain joins TRBV7-9 to TRBJ1-1; 7 nucleotides line up with TRBD1. Germline values: CDR1 SEHNR, CDR2 FQNEAQ (reference sequence). The CDR3 is made up of 15 amino acids. Trimming at V came to 1 base and at J to 1 base, leaving 3 bases not matched to a gene. The CDR3 loop is CASSLGQGGNTEAFF. The CDR3 coding sequence is TGTGCCAGCAGCTTAGGACAGGGAGGGAACACTGAAGCTTTCTTT.

The chain links TRBV19 to TRBJ1-1; D is perhaps TRBD1 (5 bases). CDR3 length: 13 residues. In germline, CDR1 is LNHDA, CDR2 SQIVND (reference sequence). Trimming took 1 base from V and 7 from J, leaving 10 bases between them. DNA of the CDR3: TGTGCCAGTAGTATAGGGACACGGTTTGAAGCTTTCTTT. Amino acid sequence: CASSIGTRFEAFF.

The chain combines TRBV7-2 with TRBJ2-7; TRBD2 agrees at 8 bases. With V trimmed by 3 bases and J by 7 bases, 11 bases remained unmatched. The CDR3 is made up of 15 amino acids. Germline V gene data show CDR1 as SGHTA and CDR2 as FQGNSA. This chain's CDR3 is CASSLSSGAVGEQYF. CDR3 in DNA: TGTGCCAGCAGCTTGAGTAGCGGGGCCGTAGGGGAGCAGTACTTC.

The CDR3 sequence is CASSFSADTQYF. The CDR3 DNA is TGTGCCAGCAGCTTTTCGGCAGATACGCAGTATTTT. The chain recombines TRBV5-4 with TRBJ2-3; D not resolved. The V and J ends lost 2 bases and 4 bases respectively, with 5 bases between them. The germline V gene encodes CDR1 SGHNT and CDR2 YYREEE (reference sequence). The CDR3 runs to 12 residues.